Presented here are 2 T cell receptor beta chains from one specimen sequenced in a study of metastatic and nonmetastatic thyroid tumors. TCRdb re-called the PCR reads through MiXCR. The table lists roughly 90,000 clones, around 14% of them singletons, with roughly 3.9% in the top ten. No patient received treatment before thyroid surgery. The sequencing input was blood. These receptors originate from a female donor with papillary thyroid cancer or a benign thyroid nodule (not recorded which). Some clones in this sample may be carry-over from other donors' samples.

This clone was counted at least ten times. This sequence joins TRBV24-1 and TRBJ2-3; D is ambiguous. V lost 4 bases and J 0 bases, leaving 4 bases between the germline ends. Looked up from germline, CDR1 is KGHDR and CDR2 is SFDVKD. This CDR3 spans 13 amino acids. The CDR3 loop reads CATSEESTDTQYF. The CDR3, as DNA: TGTGCCACCAGTGAAGAAAGCACAGATACGCAGTATTTT.

In its sample, this clone was seen many times. The CDR3 here is CASSQEAGAGELFF. CDR3 in DNA: TGTGCCAGCAGCCAAGAGGCAGGAGCCGGGGAGCTGTTTTTT. The chain couples TRBV4-2 to TRBJ2-2, with no clear D. The germline V gene encodes CDR1 LGHNA and CDR2 YNFKEQ. The CDR3 spans 14 residues. V was clipped by 0 bases and J by 6 bases, with 8 bases between them.